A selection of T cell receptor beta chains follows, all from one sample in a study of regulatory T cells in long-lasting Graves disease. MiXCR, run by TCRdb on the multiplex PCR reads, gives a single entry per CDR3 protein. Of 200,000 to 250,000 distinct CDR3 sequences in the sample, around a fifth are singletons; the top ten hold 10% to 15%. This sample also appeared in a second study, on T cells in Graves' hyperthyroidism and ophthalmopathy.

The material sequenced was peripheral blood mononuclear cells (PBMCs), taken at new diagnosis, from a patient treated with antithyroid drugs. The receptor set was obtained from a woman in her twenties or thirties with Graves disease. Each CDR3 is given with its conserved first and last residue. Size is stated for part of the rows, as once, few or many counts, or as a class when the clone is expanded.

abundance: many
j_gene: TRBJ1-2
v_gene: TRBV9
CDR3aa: CASSVGVTGYTF

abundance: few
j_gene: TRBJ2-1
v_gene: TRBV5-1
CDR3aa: CASSHNNEQFF

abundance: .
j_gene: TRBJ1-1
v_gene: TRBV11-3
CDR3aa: CASSLAGNAEAFF

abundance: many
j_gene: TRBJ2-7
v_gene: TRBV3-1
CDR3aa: CASSQEAYLSYEQYF

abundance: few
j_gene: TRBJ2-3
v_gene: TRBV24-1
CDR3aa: CATSDQGGTDTQYF

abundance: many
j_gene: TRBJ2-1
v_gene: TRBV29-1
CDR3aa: CSVVMATSSYNEQFF

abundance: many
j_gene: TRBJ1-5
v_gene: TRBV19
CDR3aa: CASRGLGGSGNQPQHF

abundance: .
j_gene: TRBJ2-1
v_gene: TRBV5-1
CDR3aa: CASSPYPAALNNEQFF

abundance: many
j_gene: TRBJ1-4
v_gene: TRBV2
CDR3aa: CASSEPRGEKLFF

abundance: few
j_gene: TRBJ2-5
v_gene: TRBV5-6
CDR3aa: CASTSLAGDYQETQYF

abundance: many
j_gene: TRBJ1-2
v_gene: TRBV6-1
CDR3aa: CASSHGDGYTF

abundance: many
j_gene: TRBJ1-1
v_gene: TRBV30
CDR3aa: CAWGYRGYTEAFF

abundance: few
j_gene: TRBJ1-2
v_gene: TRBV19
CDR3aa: CATRGRAGDYGYTF

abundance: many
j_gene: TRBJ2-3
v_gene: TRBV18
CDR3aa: CASSPVDRPDTQYF

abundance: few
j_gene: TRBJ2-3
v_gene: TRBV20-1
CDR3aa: CSEYQEGTDTQYF

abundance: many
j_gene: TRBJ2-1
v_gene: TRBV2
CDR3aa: CASTLEAGGSYNEQFF

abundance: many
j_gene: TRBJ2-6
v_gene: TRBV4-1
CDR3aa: CASSQVQGSGANVLTF

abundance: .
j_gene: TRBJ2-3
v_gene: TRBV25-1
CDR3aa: CASSEPGADTQYF

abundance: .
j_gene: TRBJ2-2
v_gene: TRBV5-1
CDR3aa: CASSSQSTGSIGELFF

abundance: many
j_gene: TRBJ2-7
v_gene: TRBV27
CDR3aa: CASSPRLAGPYEQYF

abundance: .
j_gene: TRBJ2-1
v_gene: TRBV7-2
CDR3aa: CASSLWKDNEQFF

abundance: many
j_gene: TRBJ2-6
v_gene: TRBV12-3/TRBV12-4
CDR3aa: CASSQQGAGAGANVLTF

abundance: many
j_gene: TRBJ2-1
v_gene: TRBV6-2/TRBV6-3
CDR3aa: CASIPAGGSYNEQFF

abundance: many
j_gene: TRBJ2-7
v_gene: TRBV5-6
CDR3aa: CASSFTQDYEQYF

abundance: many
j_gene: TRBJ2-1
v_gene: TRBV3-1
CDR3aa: CASSQAFRETYNEQFF

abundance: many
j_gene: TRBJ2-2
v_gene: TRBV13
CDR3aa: CASSPTTGGLAPTGELFF

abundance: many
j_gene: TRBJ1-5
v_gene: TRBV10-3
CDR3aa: CAITRGQDQPQHF

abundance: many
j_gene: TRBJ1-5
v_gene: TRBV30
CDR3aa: CAWSVEDQPQHF

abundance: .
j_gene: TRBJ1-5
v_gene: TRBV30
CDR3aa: CAWSVDRALREPQHF

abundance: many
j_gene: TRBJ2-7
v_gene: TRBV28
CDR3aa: CASSSGTGYEQYF

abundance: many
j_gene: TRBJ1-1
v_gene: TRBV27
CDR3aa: CASSLLGEAFF

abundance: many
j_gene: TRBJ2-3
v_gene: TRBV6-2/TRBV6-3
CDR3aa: CASSSQTDTQYF

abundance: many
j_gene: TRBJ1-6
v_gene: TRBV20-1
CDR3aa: CSARDRQGSHSPLHF

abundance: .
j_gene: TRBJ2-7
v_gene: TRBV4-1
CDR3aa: CASSQERRGYEQYF

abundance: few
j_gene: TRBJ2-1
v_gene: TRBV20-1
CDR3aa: CSARTLADLPYNEQFF

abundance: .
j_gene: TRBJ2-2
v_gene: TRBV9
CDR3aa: CASSDGGQPSGELFF

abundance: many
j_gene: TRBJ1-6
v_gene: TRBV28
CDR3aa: CASSLDGSSYNSPLHF

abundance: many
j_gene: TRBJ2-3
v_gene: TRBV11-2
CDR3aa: CASSSGDRSTDTQYF

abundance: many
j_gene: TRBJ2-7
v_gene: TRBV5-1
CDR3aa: CASSLGGTGTYEQYF

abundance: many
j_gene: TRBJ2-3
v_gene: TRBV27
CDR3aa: CASRSTRLFTDTQYF

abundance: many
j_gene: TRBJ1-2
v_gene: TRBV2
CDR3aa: CASSFRALRGYTF

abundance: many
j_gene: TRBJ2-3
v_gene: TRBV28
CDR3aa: CASSFMWTGTDTQYF

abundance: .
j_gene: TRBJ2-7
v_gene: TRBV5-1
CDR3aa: CASSKQGLAGKEQYF

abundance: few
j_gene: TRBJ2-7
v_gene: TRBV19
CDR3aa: CASRLNSGSSYEQYF

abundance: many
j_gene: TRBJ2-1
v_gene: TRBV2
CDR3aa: CASSEGSIPGNEQFF

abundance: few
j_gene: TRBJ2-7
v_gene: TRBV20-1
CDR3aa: CSARDFQADYEQYF

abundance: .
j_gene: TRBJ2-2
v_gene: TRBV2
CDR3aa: CASSPTSGSVGELFF

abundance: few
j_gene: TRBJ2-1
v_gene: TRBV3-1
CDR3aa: CASSQGLAGGHREFF

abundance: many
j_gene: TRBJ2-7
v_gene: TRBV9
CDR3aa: CASSVAPGGVGSEQYF

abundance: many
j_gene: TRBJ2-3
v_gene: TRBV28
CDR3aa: CASSSPNPRTQYF

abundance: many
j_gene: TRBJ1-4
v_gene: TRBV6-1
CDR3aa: CAATWGLGEKLFF

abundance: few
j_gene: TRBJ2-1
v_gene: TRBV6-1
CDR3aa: CASSEEAGGNEQFF

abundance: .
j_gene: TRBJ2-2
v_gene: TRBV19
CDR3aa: CTSTQLPGQISSGELFF

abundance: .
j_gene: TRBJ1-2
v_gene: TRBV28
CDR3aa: CASSLTGGGSYGYTF

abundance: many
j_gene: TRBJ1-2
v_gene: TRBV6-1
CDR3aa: CASSEQLRTPFTF

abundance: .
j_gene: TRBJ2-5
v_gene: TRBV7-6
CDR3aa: CASSLEGTGGAQETQYF